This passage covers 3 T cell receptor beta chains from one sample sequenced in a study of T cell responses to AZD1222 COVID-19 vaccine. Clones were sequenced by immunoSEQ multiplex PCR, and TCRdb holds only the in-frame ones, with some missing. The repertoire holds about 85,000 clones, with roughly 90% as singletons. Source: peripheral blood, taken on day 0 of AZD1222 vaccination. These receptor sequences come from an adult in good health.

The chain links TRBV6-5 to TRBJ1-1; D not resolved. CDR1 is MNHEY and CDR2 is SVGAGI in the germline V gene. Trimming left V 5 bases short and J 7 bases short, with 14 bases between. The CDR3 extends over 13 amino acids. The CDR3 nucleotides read TGTGCCAGCAGTCAAAAGGGTAGTAGTGAAGCTTTCTTT. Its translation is CASSQKGSSEAFF.

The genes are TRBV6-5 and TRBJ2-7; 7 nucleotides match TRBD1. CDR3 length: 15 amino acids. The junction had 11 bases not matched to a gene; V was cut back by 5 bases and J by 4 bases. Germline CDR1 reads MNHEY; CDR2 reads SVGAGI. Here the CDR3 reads CASSNGQDEQYEQYF. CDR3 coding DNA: TGTGCCAGCAGTAACGGACAGGATGAGCAGTACGAGCAGTACTTC.

CDR3 nucleotide sequence: TGTGCCAGTAGTATTCTAGCGGCTCGGCAGGGCTATGGCTACACCTTC. Residues: CASSILAARQGYGYTF. V is TRBV19 and J is TRBJ1-2; the D gene is possibly TRBD1 (5 bases). This CDR3 has 16 residues. Germline assignment: CDR1 LNHDA and CDR2 SQIVND (reference sequence). V gave up 3 bases and J gave up 4 bases, with 18 bases separating them.